The sequence of this T cell receptor beta chain was determined in a study of shared clonotypes between healthy human individuals. In the study overall: Per donor, three plates held CD4 naive cells, three held CD4 memory, two held CD8 naive and one held CD8 memory.

Evenly divided among several immunoSEQ plates was the genomic DNA of each subset. Libraries were prepared by immunoSEQ multiplex PCR; TCRdb keeps only in-frame clonotypes and omits some of them. The sample records over a million clones, approximately 80% being singletons. A word on this clone: The antigen remains unidentified.

Study findings and constraints: Sharing of clonotypes among donors was expected to vary with sequencing depth. Unshared clonotypes carried lower generation probabilities than those common to all four donors.

The CDR3 contains 13 residues. Germline V CDR1 and CDR2: SNHLY, FYNNEI. The V end was cut by 1 base, the J end by 7 bases, with 11 bases between. The rearrangement links TRBV2 to TRBJ2-7; a weak D match, TRBD2 (6 bases). The sequence was obtained from a man between 18 and 29 years old in good health. Some clones in this sample may be carry-over from other donors' samples. The sequenced sample consisted of memory CD4+ T cells from PBMCs. Subset meaning: CD45RA-negative fraction. CDR3 in amino acids: CASSEVGGTEQYF. Written as DNA, the CDR3 is TGTGCCAGCAGTGAAGTGGGGGGAACTGAGCAGTACTTC.